This T cell receptor beta chain was recorded in a study of neurological immune-mediated disorders. The sample holds many counts of this clonotype. Described time point: longitudinal time-point 2. It was from 2 million PBMCs stored at -80 C that the unsorted libraries were obtained. 5'RACE with 10-nucleotide random UMIs generated the cDNA. TCRdb re-called the 5' RACE reads through MiXCR, storing one row per CDR3 protein. The table lists fewer than 40,000 distinct CDR3 sequences, around 13% of them singletons, with 2.3% in the top ten. Trimming took off 8 bases at V and 0 bases at J, with 11 bases between the two ends. CDR3 length equals 14 residues. Germline CDR1 is MNHEY and CDR2 is SVGEGT.

This sequence was found in a woman in her thirties or forties in good health. The chain recombines TRBV6-2 or TRBV6-3 with TRBJ1-5; D remains unclear. The sample comprised PBMCs. The CDR3 loop reads CASRRGDSNQPQHF. In DNA, the CDR3 is TGTGCCAGCCGCCGTGGGGATAGCAATCAGCCCCAGCATTTT.